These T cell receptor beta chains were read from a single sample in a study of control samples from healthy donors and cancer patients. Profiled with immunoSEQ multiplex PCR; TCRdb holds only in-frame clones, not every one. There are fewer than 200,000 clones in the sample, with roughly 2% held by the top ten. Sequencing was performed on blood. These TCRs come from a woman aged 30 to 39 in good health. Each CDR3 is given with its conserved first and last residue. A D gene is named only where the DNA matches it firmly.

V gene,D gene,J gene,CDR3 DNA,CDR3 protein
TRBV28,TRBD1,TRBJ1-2,TGTGCCAGCAGCAACTATGGACAGGGCGGGTATGGCTACACCTTC,CASSNYGQGGYGYTF
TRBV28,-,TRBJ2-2,TGTGCCAGCAGTTTAGAGTTTTTAGCGAGTACCGGGGAGCTGTTTTTT,CASSLEFLASTGELFF
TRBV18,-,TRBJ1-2,TGTGCCAGCTCCCGGTCGGAAGAAGATGGCTACACCTTC,CASSRSEEDGYTF
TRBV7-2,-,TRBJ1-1,TGTGCCAGCAGCTTAGAACGCCTCACTGAAGCTTTCTTT,CASSLERLTEAFF
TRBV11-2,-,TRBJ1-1,TGTGCCAGTGGGATCAACACTGAAGCTTTCTTT,CASGINTEAFF
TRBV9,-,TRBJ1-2,TGTGCCAGCAGCTTTCGGACAGCAAACTATGGCTACACCTTC,CASSFRTANYGYTF
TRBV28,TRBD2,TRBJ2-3,TGTGCCGGCAGTTTTACTAGCGGGGGCACAGATACGCAGTATTTT,CAGSFTSGGTDTQYF
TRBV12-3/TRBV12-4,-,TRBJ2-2,TGTGCCAGCAGTTTGAGCGGGGAGCTGTTTTTT,CASSLSGELFF
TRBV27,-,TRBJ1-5,TGTGCCAGCACGTTTAAGCCCCAGCATTTT,CASTFKPQHF
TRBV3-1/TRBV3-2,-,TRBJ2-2,TGTGCCAGCAGCCATCGAGGGTACGGCGGGGAGCTGTTTTTT,CASSHRGYGGELFF
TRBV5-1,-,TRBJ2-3,TGCGCCAGCAGCTTGTTAACAACAGATACGCAGTATTTT,CASSLLTTDTQYF
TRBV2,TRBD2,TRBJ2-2,TGTGCCAGCAGTCTCCGACTAGCGGGGGTCTCGGAACTGTTTTTT,CASSLRLAGVSELFF
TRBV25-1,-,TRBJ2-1,TGTGCCAGCGGTTGGGGGACCACTGAGCAGTTCTTC,CASGWGTTEQFF
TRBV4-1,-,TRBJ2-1,TGCGCCAGCAGCCCTCAAGGGAGAGTATCCTACAATGAGCAGTTCTTC,CASSPQGRVSYNEQFF
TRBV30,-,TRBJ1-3,TGTGCCTGGAGTGCTTCCTCTGGAAACACCATATATTTT,CAWSASSGNTIYF
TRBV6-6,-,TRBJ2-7,TGTGCCAGCAGTTACTCGAAAGGGGCGGCCGACGAGCAGTACTTC,CASSYSKGAADEQYF
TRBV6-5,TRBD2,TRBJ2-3,TGTGCAAGCACGGGGCTAGCGGTCACAGATACGCAGTATTTT,CASTGLAVTDTQYF
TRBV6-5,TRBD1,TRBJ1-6,TGTGCCAGCAGTCCGACAGGGAGGAGGTCACCCCTCCACTTT,CASSPTGRRSPLHF
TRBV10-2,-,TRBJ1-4,TGCGCCAGCAGTGAGAATGCTGTCAGTCGAAAACTGTTTTTT,CASSENAVSRKLFF
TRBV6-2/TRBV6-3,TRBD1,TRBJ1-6,TGTGCCAGCAGTTACCCCAGGGGGCGCGACCCACCCCTCCACTTT,CASSYPRGRDPPLHF
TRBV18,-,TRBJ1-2,TGTGCCAGCTCACCAGGGGCAGAGGCCTATGGCTACACCTTC,CASSPGAEAYGYTF
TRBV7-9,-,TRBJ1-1,TGTGCCAGCAGCCCCCTTGAGGGGACTGAAGCTTTCTTT,CASSPLEGTEAFF
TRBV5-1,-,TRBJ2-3,TGCGCCAGCAGCTTTACCACAGATACGCAGTATTTT,CASSFTTDTQYF
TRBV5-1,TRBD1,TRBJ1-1,TGCGCCAGCAGCTTGGTTGGGACAGGGGTAGAGACTGAAGCTTTCTTT,CASSLVGTGVETEAFF